This T cell receptor (beta chain) was sequenced for a study of Graves' ophthalmopathy and Graves' hyperthyroidism. Study-level results: Among expanded thyroid clonotypes above 0.001 frequency, most also occurred in blood.

TCR beta CDR3 regions were amplified from RNA transcripts. Investigators did first-round RT-PCR with HTBI primers, then second-round multiplex PCR. MiXCR, run by TCRdb on the multiplex PCR reads, gives a single entry per CDR3 protein. The table records 150,000 to 200,000 distinct CDR3 sequences, under 45% of them present only once. The CDR3 contains 14 residues. The V end was cut by 4 bases, the J end by 3 bases, with 12 bases between. Comments on this clonotype: Its antigen is undetermined.

This chain joins TRBV12-3 or TRBV12-4 and TRBJ1-2, with D tentatively TRBD1 (5 bases). The sample consisted of peripheral blood. The receptor was derived from a man under 40 with Graves' ophthalmopathy. This CDR3 reads CASSSTAGDYGYTF. The CDR3 DNA follows: TGTGCCAGCAGTTCTACCGCGGGGGACTATGGCTACACCTTC.